This T cell receptor beta chain originates from a study of patients and donors after allogeneic stem cell transplantation. CDR1 is MNHEY, CDR2 SVGAGI, per germline. V was pared by 0 bases and J by 4 bases, with 10 bases between. The CDR3 sequence is 14 residues long. TCRdb reprocessed the RT-PCR reads via MiXCR and lists one record per CDR3 protein. The sample consists of roughly 880,000 distinct CDR3 sequences, under 20% of them appearing once. Sequencing was carried out using blood, either unsorted or a sorted T cell fraction (not recorded which). The source is a human donor who was either an allogeneic HSCT recipient or a stem cell or donor lymphocyte infusion donor (not recorded which). It is not recorded whose cells these are; they may come from a transplant donor. The chain is built from TRBV6-5 and TRBJ2-7; the D is unclear. In DNA, the CDR3 is TGTGCCAGCAGTTACTCGTGGGGAAGTTACGAGCAGTACTTC. The encoded protein is CASSYSWGSYEQYF.